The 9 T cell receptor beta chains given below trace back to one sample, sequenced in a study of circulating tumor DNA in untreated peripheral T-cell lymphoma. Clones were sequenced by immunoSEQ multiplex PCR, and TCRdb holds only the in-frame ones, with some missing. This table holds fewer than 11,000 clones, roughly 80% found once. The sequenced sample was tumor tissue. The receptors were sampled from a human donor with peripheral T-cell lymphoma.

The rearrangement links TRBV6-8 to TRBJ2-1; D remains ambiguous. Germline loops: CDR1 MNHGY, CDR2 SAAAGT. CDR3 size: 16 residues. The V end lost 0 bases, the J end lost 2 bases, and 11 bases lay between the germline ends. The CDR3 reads CASSYSLLTAYNEQFF. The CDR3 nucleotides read TGTGCCAGCAGTTACTCGTTATTAACAGCCTACAATGAGCAGTTCTTC.

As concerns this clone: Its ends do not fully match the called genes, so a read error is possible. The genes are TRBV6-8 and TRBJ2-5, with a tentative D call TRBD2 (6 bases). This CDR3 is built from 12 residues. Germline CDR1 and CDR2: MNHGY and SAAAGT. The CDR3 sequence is CASLRDRGTQYF. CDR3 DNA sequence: TGTGCCAGTCTGAGAGACCGCGGGACCCAATACTTC.

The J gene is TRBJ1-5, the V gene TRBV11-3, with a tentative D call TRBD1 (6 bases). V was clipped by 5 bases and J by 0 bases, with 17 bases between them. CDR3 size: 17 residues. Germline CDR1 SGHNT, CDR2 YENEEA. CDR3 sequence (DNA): TGTGCCAGCAGCCTTGGCGGGACACCCTTTAGCAATCAGCCCCAGCATTTT. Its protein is CASSLGGTPFSNQPQHF.

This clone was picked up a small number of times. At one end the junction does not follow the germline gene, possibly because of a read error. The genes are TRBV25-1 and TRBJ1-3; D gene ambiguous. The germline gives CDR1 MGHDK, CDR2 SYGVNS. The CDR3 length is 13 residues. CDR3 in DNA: TGTACCAGCAGTGAATCGGGCTATGGCACCATATATTTT. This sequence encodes CTSSESGYGTIYF.

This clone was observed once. The CDR3 region has the DNA TGTGCCAGCAGTGCCGCGGGACAGGGCTACGAGCAGTACTTC. This sequence encodes CASSAAGQGYEQYF. The chain carries TRBV6-8 and TRBJ2-7; 9 nucleotides agree with TRBD1. V shed 5 bases, J shed 3 bases, and the junction held 5 bases outside the gene matches. This CDR3 has 14 residues. Germline CDR1 is MNHGY and CDR2 is SAAAGT.

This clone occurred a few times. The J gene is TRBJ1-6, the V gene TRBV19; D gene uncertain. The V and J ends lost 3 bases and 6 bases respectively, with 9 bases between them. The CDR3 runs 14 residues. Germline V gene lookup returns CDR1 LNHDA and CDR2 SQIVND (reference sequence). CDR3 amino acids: CASSINGLNSPLHF. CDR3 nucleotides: TGTGCCAGTAGTATCAACGGACTTAATTCACCCCTCCACTTT.

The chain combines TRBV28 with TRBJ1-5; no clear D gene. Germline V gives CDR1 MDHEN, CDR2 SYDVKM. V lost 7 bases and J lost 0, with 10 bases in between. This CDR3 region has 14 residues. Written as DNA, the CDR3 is TGTGCCAGCAAACCCAACTATAGCAATCAGCCCCAGCATTTT. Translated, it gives CASKPNYSNQPQHF.

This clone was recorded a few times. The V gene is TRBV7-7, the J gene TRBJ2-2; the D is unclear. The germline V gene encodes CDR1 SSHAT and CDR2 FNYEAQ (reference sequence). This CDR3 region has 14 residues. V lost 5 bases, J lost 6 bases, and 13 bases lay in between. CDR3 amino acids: CASSQLVGAGELFF. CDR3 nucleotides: TGTGCCAGCAGCCAATTAGTAGGCGCCGGGGAGCTGTTTTTT. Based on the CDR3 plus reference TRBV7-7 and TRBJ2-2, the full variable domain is GAGVSQSPRYKVTKRGQDVTLRCDPISSHATLYWYQQALGQGPEFLTYFNYEAQPDKSGLPSDRFSAERPEGSISTLTIQRTEQRDSAMYRCASSQLVGAGELFFGEGSRLTVL.

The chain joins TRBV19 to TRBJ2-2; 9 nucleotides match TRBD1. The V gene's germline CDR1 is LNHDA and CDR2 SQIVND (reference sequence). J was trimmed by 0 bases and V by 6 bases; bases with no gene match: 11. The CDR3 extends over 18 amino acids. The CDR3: CASSPPGQGVSNTGELFF. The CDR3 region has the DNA TGTGCCAGTAGCCCTCCGGGACAGGGTGTATCGAACACCGGGGAGCTGTTTTTT.